These T cell receptor beta chains were read from a single sample in a study of cytomegalovirus exposure and HLA in healthy donors. Only in-frame clones appear in the TCRdb table, and some are missing; sequencing was by immunoSEQ multiplex PCR. The table includes around 170,000 clones, around four fifths detected once. The material sequenced was PBMCs. The receptors here all came from a woman aged 45-65 years in good health and CMV-seropositive. The CDR3 runs from the conserved cysteine through the conserved F or W. Each record gives: D gene, J gene, V gene, clone size, CDR3 protein, CDR3 DNA. The D gene is left open where the match is weak. Expanded clones get a size class; other rows say once, few or many, or leave the size out.

D gene: -; J gene: TRBJ2-1; V gene: TRBV29-1; clone size: -; CDR3 protein: CSVRQEIYNEQFF; CDR3 DNA: TGCAGCGTAAGACAGGAAATCTACAATGAGCAGTTCTTC
D gene: TRBD1; J gene: TRBJ1-2; V gene: TRBV20-1; clone size: -; CDR3 protein: CSARTGDGYTF; CDR3 DNA: TGCAGTGCTAGGACAGGGGATGGCTACACCTTC
D gene: -; J gene: TRBJ2-1; V gene: TRBV7-9; clone size: few; CDR3 protein: CASSSRYPRLNEQFF; CDR3 DNA: TGTGCCAGCAGCTCACGGTACCCGAGGCTAAATGAGCAGTTCTTC
D gene: -; J gene: TRBJ1-4; V gene: TRBV6-1; clone size: -; CDR3 protein: CASSVTFNEKLFF; CDR3 DNA: TGTGCCAGCAGTGTTACTTTTAATGAAAAACTGTTTTTT
D gene: -; J gene: TRBJ1-1; V gene: TRBV2; clone size: -; CDR3 protein: CASSAAGQVF; CDR3 DNA: TGTGCCAGCAGTGCGGCAGGTCAGGTCTTT
D gene: -; J gene: TRBJ1-6; V gene: TRBV6-5; clone size: once; CDR3 protein: CASSYSSVNSPLHF; CDR3 DNA: TGTGCCAGCAGTTACTCGAGTGTGAATTCACCCCTCCACTTT
D gene: TRBD1; J gene: TRBJ1-4; V gene: TRBV4-3; clone size: -; CDR3 protein: CASGPGGQGGENEKLFF; CDR3 DNA: TGCGCCAGCGGACCGGGGGGACAGGGCGGAGAAAACGAAAAACTGTTTTTT
D gene: -; J gene: TRBJ1-1; V gene: TRBV27; clone size: -; CDR3 protein: CASSLNRNTEAFF; CDR3 DNA: TGTGCCAGCAGTTTAAATCGGAACACTGAAGCTTTCTTT
D gene: -; J gene: TRBJ1-5; V gene: TRBV18; clone size: -; CDR3 protein: CASSTNTGHQPQHF; CDR3 DNA: TGTGCCAGCTCAACTAATACAGGGCACCAGCCCCAGCATTTT
D gene: -; J gene: TRBJ1-1; V gene: TRBV19; clone size: -; CDR3 protein: CASTSRMNTEAFF; CDR3 DNA: TGTGCCAGTACGTCCAGAATGAACACTGAAGCTTTCTTT
D gene: -; J gene: TRBJ2-7; V gene: TRBV11-2; clone size: once; CDR3 protein: CASGGRGHVTYEQYF; CDR3 DNA: TGTGCCAGCGGGGGAAGGGGACATGTCACCTACGAGCAGTACTTC
D gene: -; J gene: TRBJ1-1; V gene: TRBV7-9; clone size: -; CDR3 protein: CAGLGEDTEAFF; CDR3 DNA: TGTGCCGGCTTGGGGGAGGACACTGAAGCTTTCTTT
D gene: TRBD2; J gene: TRBJ2-7; V gene: TRBV4-2; clone size: -; CDR3 protein: CASSQDPSGVLYEQYF; CDR3 DNA: TGTGCCAGCAGCCAAGATCCTAGCGGGGTTCTCTACGAGCAGTACTTC